The 28 T cell receptor beta chains in this list originate from one sample, sequenced in a study of cytomegalovirus exposure and HLA in healthy donors (dated by TCRdb to the late 2010s). Library construction relied on the immunoSEQ multiplex PCR assay. What TCRdb holds here is the immuneACCESS table cut down to in-frame rearrangements. Part of the clones is not present; checked against another copy, under half of the missing clones reflect an unresolved V gene, and the others are unexplained. This sample holds tens of thousands of clones; around nine tenths were observed only once. 0.85% to 1.2% of the sample comes from the top ten. The sequencing sample was made of PBMCs. These receptors were collected from a young man in good health and CMV-seronegative.

This rearrangement joins TRBV29-1 to TRBJ1-1; TRBD1 matches at 7 bases. Germline CDR1 and CDR2: SQVTM and ANQGSEA. This CDR3 has 13 amino acids. The trim removed 7 bases at V and 0 bases at J, leaving 5 bases unmatched. The CDR3 spells CSAGDRVNTEAFF. Written as DNA, the CDR3 is TGCAGCGCCGGAGACAGGGTGAACACTGAAGCTTTCTTT.

This clone has only a few counts. The chain employs TRBV2 and TRBJ1-2, with TRBD1 matching 7 bases. After removal of 1 base from V and 7 bases from J, the junction contained 3 bases not matched to a gene. The germline V gene has CDR1 SNHLY and CDR2 FYNNEI. The CDR3 has 13 amino acids. The CDR3, as DNA: TGTGCCAGCAGTGAAGAGGGGGCTGGTGGCTACACCTTC. Its protein is CASSEEGAGGYTF. Full variable domain (rest looked up from reference TRBV2 and TRBJ1-2): EPEVTQTPSHQVTQMGQEVILRCVPISNHLYFYWYRQILGQKVEFLVSFYNNEISEKSEIFDDQFSVERPDGSNFTLKIRSTKLEDSAMYFCASSEEGAGGYTFGSGTRLTVV.

This clone came up once. The rearrangement uses TRBV6-5 and TRBJ2-1; D is perhaps TRBD2 (7 bases). The CDR3 contains 12 residues. CDR1 is MNHEY and CDR2 is SVGAGI in the germline V gene. V was cut by 2 bases and J by 9 bases, with 8 bases left in between. The CDR3 DNA reads TGTGCCAGCAGTTACGGGGGGGCTGAGCAGTTCTTC. It yields the protein CASSYGGAEQFF.

The chain carries TRBV13 and TRBJ2-3; the match to TRBD2 covers 11 bases. Trimming at V came to 5 bases and at J to 10 bases, leaving 8 bases not matched to a gene. Germline V lookup: CDR1 PRHDT, CDR2 FYEKMQ (reference sequence). This CDR3 comprises 14 residues. CDR3 region: CASSPGLAEVAQYF. The CDR3 DNA is TGTGCCAGCAGCCCGGGACTAGCGGAGGTGGCGCAGTATTTT.

The rearrangement uses TRBV25-1 and TRBJ2-5, with D possibly being TRBD1 (5 bases). Germline V gene lookup returns CDR1 MGHDK and CDR2 SYGVNS. The V gene lost 2 bases and the J gene lost 5 bases, with 12 bases spanning the gap. This CDR3 region has 14 residues. CDR3 DNA: TGTGCCAGCAGTGAAGATTGGGGCTCGGAGACCCAGTACTTC. It encodes CASSEDWGSETQYF.

This chain uses TRBV7-3 with TRBJ2-7; D is uncertain. In germline, CDR1 is SGHTA, CDR2 FQGTGA. V was trimmed by 1 base and J by 3 bases, leaving 13 bases between them. CDR3 length equals 15 residues. For the CDR3, the DNA is TGTGCCAGCAGCTTAATGGGCGACCCGAACTACGAGCAGTACTTC. It encodes CASSLMGDPNYEQYF. The whole variable domain, filled in from reference TRBV7-3 and TRBJ2-7, reads GAGVSQTPSNKVTEKGKYVELRCDPISGHTALYWYRQSLGQGPEFLIYFQGTGAADDSGLPNDRFFAVRPEGSVSTLKIQRTERGDSAVYLCASSLMGDPNYEQYFGPGTRLTVT.

The V and J genes are TRBV4-1 and TRBJ2-5; D uncertain. CDR3 size: 14 residues. The ends were cut back, 1 base at V and 4 bases at J, with 10 bases in the middle. In germline, CDR1 is MGHRA, CDR2 YSYEKL. This chain's CDR3 is CASSQAPGPETQYF. The CDR3 DNA is TGCGCCAGCAGCCAAGCCCCGGGTCCAGAGACCCAGTACTTC.

The genes are TRBV19 and TRBJ2-1; 7 nucleotides agree with TRBD2. V dropped 3 bases and J dropped 7; count of bases not matched to a gene: 3. CDR3 length: 13 residues. Per the germline V gene, CDR1 is LNHDA and CDR2 is SQIVND (reference sequence). CDR3 amino acids: CASSMGLQNEQFF. As DNA, the CDR3 is TGTGCCAGTAGTATGGGACTACAGAATGAGCAGTTCTTC.

The chain combines TRBV4-1 with TRBJ1-1; 7 bases agree with TRBD1. CDR1 and CDR2 from the germline V gene are MGHRA and YSYEKL. Trimming removed 4 bases from V and 2 bases from J; junction bases left unmatched: 7. CDR3 length: 15 residues. CDR3 nucleotides: TGCGCCAGCAGCCCGCTCGACAGGGAAAACACTGAAGCTTTCTTT. Its translation is CASSPLDRENTEAFF.

This rearrangement joins TRBV5-1 to TRBJ1-4, with TRBD1 matching over 7 bases. V trimming: 0 bases; J trimming: 0 bases; junction bases outside the gene matches: 8. In germline, CDR1 is SGHRS, CDR2 YFSETQ. The CDR3 is 18 residues long. CDR3 nucleotide sequence: TGCGCCAGCAGCTTGGTAGGGGGCGATCACGCAACTAATGAAAAACTGTTTTTT. It encodes CASSLVGGDHATNEKLFF. Complete variable domain (other parts from reference TRBV5-1 and TRBJ1-4): KAGVTQTPRYLIKTRGQQVTLSCSPISGHRSVSWYQQTPGQGLQFLFEYFSETQRNKGNFPGRFSGRQFSNSRSEMNVSTLELGDSALYLCASSLVGGDHATNEKLFFGSGTQLSVL.

The chain employs TRBV10-3 and TRBJ2-2; TRBD2 might be the D (5 bases). V lost 11 bases, J lost 6 bases, and 22 bases lay in between. Looked up from germline, CDR1 is ENHRY and CDR2 is SYGVKD. The length of the CDR3 is 15 residues. The CDR3: CAGARRTDVPGELFF. In nucleotides, the CDR3 is TGTGCCGGCGCCCGGAGGACGGACGTTCCCGGGGAGCTGTTTTTT.

V gene TRBV10-1 combines with J gene TRBJ1-1; D uncertain. This CDR3 has 13 residues. Per germline, CDR1 WNHNN and CDR2 SYGVQD (reference sequence). Trimming took off 2 bases at V and 0 bases at J, with 4 bases between the two ends. CDR3 bases: TGCGCCAGCAGTGAGGACTTGAACACTGAAGCTTTCTTT. Translating gives CASSEDLNTEAFF.

V and J are TRBV2 and TRBJ1-5, with 10 nucleotides matching TRBD1. Germline loops: CDR1 SNHLY, CDR2 FYNNEI. The CDR3 contains 14 residues. V shed 7 bases and J 2 bases; nucleotides not matched to a gene: 2. The CDR3 DNA reads as TGTGCCAGCATTGGGACAGGGGGCAATCAGCCCCAGCATTTT. Protein product: CASIGTGGNQPQHF.

The chain uses TRBV7-2 and TRBJ2-5, with 9 positions matching TRBD2. The V gene's germline CDR1 is SGHTA and CDR2 FQGNSA. The V segment lost 4 bases and the J segment 5 bases; nucleotides outside the gene matches: 11. The CDR3 runs to 16 residues. The CDR3 coding sequence is TGTGCCAGCAGCTCCAATGCGGGAGGGCCCCCCGAGACCCAGTACTTC. It encodes CASSSNAGGPPETQYF.

The chain carries TRBV5-5 and TRBJ2-3, with D perhaps TRBD2 (6 bases). Trimming stripped 1 base from V and 2 bases from J, with 11 bases between. CDR1 is SGHKS and CDR2 is YYEKEE in the germline V gene (reference sequence). The CDR3 contains 15 residues. CDR3 region: CASSLISGPTDTQYF. DNA for the CDR3: TGTGCCAGCAGCTTGATTAGCGGACCCACAGATACGCAGTATTTT.

V usage is TRBV11-2 and J usage is TRBJ2-7, with 9 bases aligning to TRBD1. Losses at the gene ends were 5 bases for V and 0 bases for J; bases not matched to a gene: 8. Germline CDR1 SGHAT, CDR2 FQNNGV. This CDR3 has 16 amino acids. The CDR3 sequence is CASSLVDRGFSYEQYF. The DNA of the CDR3 is TGTGCCAGCAGCCTCGTGGACAGGGGATTCTCCTACGAGCAGTACTTC.

V and J are TRBV6-5 and TRBJ2-3; D may be TRBD1 (6 bases). The CDR3 runs to 14 residues. Germline V CDR1 and CDR2: MNHEY, SVGAGI. The V end was cut by 2 bases, the J end by 6 bases, with 12 bases between. In DNA form, the CDR3 reads TGTGCCAGCAGTTACGGGGGCGTTGTGGATACGCAGTATTTT. Its translation: CASSYGGVVDTQYF.

The chain combines TRBV6-5 with TRBJ2-2; TRBD2 matches 10 bases. Unmatched junction bases numbered 7, after V lost 10 bases and J lost 5 bases. The CDR3 contains 14 residues. Germline values: CDR1 MNHEY, CDR2 SVGAGI. CDR3 nucleotides: TGTGCCACCCTACTAGCGGGATTTACCGGGGAGCTGTTTTTT. Protein: CATLLAGFTGELFF.

The count of this clone is one. The chain employs TRBV5-1 and TRBJ2-3; TRBD2 aligns across 8 bases. The CDR3 sequence is 16 residues long. After removal of 5 bases from V and 4 bases from J, the junction contained 12 bases not matched to a gene. Looked up from germline, CDR1 is SGHRS and CDR2 is YFSETQ. In nucleotides, the CDR3 is TGCGCCAGCAGGAGGGCTGGGACTAGTGCCCCAGATACGCAGTATTTT. This encodes CASRRAGTSAPDTQYF.

The rearrangement joins TRBV19 to TRBJ1-1; D not certain. Trimming took 2 bases from V and 0 from J, leaving 13 bases between them. There are 16 residues in the CDR3. Germline values: CDR1 LNHDA, CDR2 SQIVND (reference sequence). Here the CDR3 reads CASSIYLGGMNTEAFF. CDR3 sequence (DNA): TGTGCCAGTAGTATATACCTCGGAGGCATGAACACTGAAGCTTTCTTT.

The J gene is TRBJ2-3, the V gene TRBV13, with TRBD1 identical over 8 bases. V was pared by 5 bases and J by 6 bases, with 4 bases of the junction left unmatched. This CDR3 spans 13 amino acids. In germline, CDR1 is PRHDT, CDR2 FYEKMQ (reference sequence). CDR3 sequence reads: CASSAGTGDTQYF. DNA of the CDR3: TGTGCCAGCAGCGCCGGGACAGGTGATACGCAGTATTTT.

V usage is TRBV10-3 and J usage is TRBJ1-1, with D unresolved. This CDR3 spans 13 amino acids. CDR1 is ENHRY, CDR2 SYGVKD, per germline. V dropped 10 bases and J dropped 1 base, with 13 bases sitting between them. Here the CDR3 DNA reads TGTGCCACCCGAGAGGGCGGGAACACTGAAGCTTTCTTT. As protein: CATREGGNTEAFF.

This clone has only one observation. The chain employs TRBV28 and TRBJ1-5; 7 positions agree with TRBD1. The J segment lost 2 bases and the V segment lost 6 bases, leaving 7 bases of the junction unmatched. The CDR3 spans 15 residues. Germline V gene data show CDR1 as MDHEN and CDR2 as SYDVKM. The CDR3 here is CASSPRGQRNQPQHF. CDR3 sequence (DNA): TGTGCCAGCAGCCCAAGGGGACAGCGCAATCAGCCCCAGCATTTT.

The gene calls are TRBV27 and TRBJ2-1; TRBD1 matches 8 bases. Germline V gene sequence: CDR1 MNHEY, CDR2 SMNVEV (reference sequence). Trimming cost V 3 bases and J 9 bases; bases outside gene matches: 10. The CDR3 consists of 15 residues. The CDR3 DNA sequence: TGTGCCAGCAGTTTCGTTGGCGGGACAGGTACTGAGCAGTTCTTC. This encodes CASSFVGGTGTEQFF.

The rearrangement joins TRBV19 to TRBJ1-4, with 8 bases that match TRBD1. The CDR3 runs 14 residues. Germline values: CDR1 LNHDA, CDR2 SQIVND (reference sequence). V lost 6 bases and J lost 3; bases outside the gene matches: 3. As DNA, the CDR3 is TGTGCCAGTAGGAAGGGACAGGCTAATGAAAAACTGTTTTTT. It yields the protein CASRKGQANEKLFF.

This chain links TRBV4-1 with TRBJ2-3, with D possibly TRBD1 on 7 matching bases. CDR3 length equals 15 residues. Trimming removed 7 bases from V and 2 bases from J, with 16 bases in between. In germline, CDR1 is MGHRA, CDR2 YSYEKL. The CDR3 DNA reads TGCGCCAGCACAAGCAGGGGGGTCAACACAGATACGCAGTATTTT. This codes for CASTSRGVNTDTQYF.

The chain recombines TRBV7-3 with TRBJ2-5; TRBD2 matches 13 bases. The V gene end was trimmed by 5 bases and the J gene end by 5 bases; junction bases not matched to a gene: 5. Germline V gives CDR1 SGHTA, CDR2 FQGTGA. The CDR3 length is 15 residues. The CDR3 protein is CASSRGLAGEETQYF. The DNA of the CDR3 is TGTGCCAGCAGCCGAGGACTAGCGGGAGAGGAGACCCAGTACTTC.

This chain connects TRBV5-8 to TRBJ2-2; perhaps TRBD2 as D (6 bases). The V end was cut by 3 bases, the J end by 0 bases, with 12 bases between. The CDR3 is made up of 16 amino acids. Germline CDR1 SGHTS, CDR2 YDEGEE. CDR3 loop: CASSSGGDSNTGELFF. Here the CDR3 DNA reads TGTGCCAGCAGCTCAGGAGGGGATTCGAACACCGGGGAGCTGTTTTTT.